This T cell receptor beta chain was sequenced for a study of blood T cell repertoires in COVID-19. Looking at the study overall: Both acute and convalescent COVID-19 samples were obtained from the United States, Italy and Spain. In each case, the material was cDNA or gDNA derived from T cells, B-cell-depleted T cells, or PBMCs.

In the original processing: Cell counts per sample came from amplifying reference gene primers. Produced via immunoSEQ multiplex PCR; TCRdb's table is partial and in-frame only. V, J and clone size reflect that table, while D and trimming were determined from the DNA. The sample contains 25,000 to 30,000 clones, about three quarters of which appear only once. The germline V gene encodes CDR1 MDHEN and CDR2 SYDVKM. V was pared by 3 bases and J by 2 bases, with 11 bases between. CDR3 length: 15 residues. Sequencing was carried out using peripheral blood. The V and J genes are TRBV28 and TRBJ1-3, with D perhaps matching TRBD1 (5 bases). The receptor was isolated from a boy aged 2 to 10 with active or convalescent COVID-19. CDR3: CASSLGGVAGNTIYF. In DNA form, the CDR3 reads TGTGCCAGCAGTTTGGGGGGTGTTGCTGGAAACACCATATATTTT.